Each of the 15 T cell receptor beta chains below was sequenced from the same sample in a study of T-cell memory formation after mild COVID-19. Each CDR3 protein is one row after TCRdb ran MiXCR on the 5' RACE reads. The sample lists some 210,000 distinct CDR3 sequences; roughly 30% were seen once. Material for sequencing was PBMCs or a T cell subset sorted from them (not recorded which). All receptors derive from an adult woman who had mild COVID-19 (a few samples of this study predate the infection). Cell type and time point are not known.

This rearrangement joins TRBV21-1 to TRBJ2-1; the table's D gene call, TRBD1, was not cross checked with the DNA. TRBV21-1 is given as a pseudogene. This CDR3 comprises 16 residues. CDR3 sequence (DNA): TGTGCCAGCAGCAATCCCGAGGCGCCCCAGGAAAATGAGCAGTTCTTC. This gives the protein CASSNPEAPQENEQFF.

The rearrangement joins TRBV24-1 to TRBJ1-2, with a weak D call TRBD1 (5 bases). The CDR3 extends over 17 amino acids. Germline V gene data show CDR1 as KGHDR and CDR2 as SFDVKD. V lost 2 bases, J lost 1 base, and 16 bases lay in between. The CDR3, as DNA: TGTGCCACCAGTGATTCAGGAATACAGGCGGTTAACTATGGCTACACCTTC. It is translated as CATSDSGIQAVNYGYTF.

This clonotype was recorded at least ten times. The chain employs TRBV12-3 or TRBV12-4 and TRBJ2-3; possibly TRBD1 for D (6 bases). V was trimmed by 4 bases and J by 0 bases, leaving 8 bases between them. The length of the CDR3 is 14 residues. This CDR3 reads CASSSGTSTDTQYF. DNA for the CDR3: TGTGCCAGCAGTTCCGGGACAAGCACAGATACGCAGTATTTT.

This chain links TRBV29-1 with TRBJ2-5, with 10 positions matching TRBD2. The V gene end was trimmed by 5 bases and the J gene end by 2 bases; junction bases not matched to a gene: 8. CDR1 and CDR2 (germline): SQVTM, ANQGSEA. This CDR3 comprises 15 residues. CDR3 sequence: CSVSPASGRQETQYF. The CDR3 DNA sequence: TGCAGCGTTTCCCCGGCTAGCGGGAGACAAGAGACCCAGTACTTC.

The genes are TRBV7-3 and TRBJ2-3; 9 nucleotides agree with TRBD2. This CDR3 region has 15 residues. The ends lost 3 bases at V and 4 bases at J; junction bases unmatched: 5. Germline V gene data show CDR1 as SGHTA and CDR2 as FQGTGA. Written as DNA, the CDR3 is TGTGCCAGCAGCTTGAGCGGGGGGACCTCAGATACGCAGTATTTT. It is translated as CASSLSGGTSDTQYF.

This chain links TRBV3-1 with TRBJ2-1, with D perhaps matching TRBD1 or TRBD2 (5 bases each). Trimming left V 5 bases short and J 6 bases short, with 20 bases between. This CDR3 has 16 residues. CDR1 LGHDT and CDR2 YNNKEL come from the germline V gene (reference sequence). The CDR3 coding sequence is TGTGCCAGCAGCTTCTCCAGTGGGGGAATCCGCAATGAGCAGTTCTTC. Protein: CASSFSSGGIRNEQFF.

The CDR3 here is CATSDLAGGADTQYF. The CDR3 nucleotides are TGTGCCACCAGTGACCTCGCCGGGGGGGCAGATACGCAGTATTTT. The chain joins TRBV24-1 to TRBJ2-3, with 8 bases matching TRBD2. CDR1 KGHDR and CDR2 SFDVKD come from the germline V gene. This CDR3 has 15 residues. J lost 4 bases, V lost 4 bases, and 6 bases had no gene match.

This clonotype was observed a few times. The chain employs TRBV3-1 and TRBJ2-5; TRBD2 matches at 9 bases. This CDR3 comprises 17 residues. The J segment lost 5 bases and the V segment lost 1 base, leaving 11 bases of the junction unmatched. Germline-derived CDR1 and CDR2 are LGHDT and YNNKEL (reference sequence). CDR3 bases: TGTGCCAGCAGCCAAGGCGGGGGGGCCCGTCGTGGGGAGACCCAGTACTTC. It codes for CASSQGGGARRGETQYF.

This clonotype was picked up a small number of times. The genes are TRBV9 and TRBJ1-2; TRBD1 is a possible D gene (6 bases). Germline CDR1 SGDLS, CDR2 YYNGEE. This CDR3 comprises 18 residues. V was clipped by 0 bases and J by 6 bases, with 24 bases between them. DNA for the CDR3: TGTGCCAGCAGCGTAGGAGCCGCAGCGAGGGGGGGGAAGAATGGCTACACCTTC. It specifies CASSVGAAARGGKNGYTF.

The chain carries TRBV7-6 and TRBJ2-7; 10 bases match TRBD1. The CDR3 is 15 amino acids. Germline CDR1 reads SGHVS; CDR2 reads FNYEAQ. V was clipped by 5 bases and J by 3 bases; unmatched bases: 7. In nucleotides, the CDR3 is TGTGCCAGCAGCGAGCGGACAGGGGGTGACTACGAGCAGTACTTC. This translates into CASSERTGGDYEQYF.

The genes are TRBV2 and TRBJ2-7; D unclear. The CDR3 consists of 14 residues. V lost 7 bases, J lost 4 bases, and 17 bases lay in between. Germline V gene lookup returns CDR1 SNHLY and CDR2 FYNNEI. In DNA, the CDR3 is TGTGCCAGCATGCCGGTTGCCTCGACATACGAGCAGTACTTC. Translating gives CASMPVASTYEQYF.

The V call is TRBV2, the J call TRBJ2-7, with D uncertain. Germline CDR1 and CDR2: SNHLY and FYNNEI. V dropped 3 bases and J dropped 4 bases, with 16 bases sitting between them. The CDR3 extends over 15 amino acids. CDR3 sequence: CASSDPVAVEYEQYF. CDR3 DNA: TGTGCCAGCAGTGATCCAGTGGCCGTGGAGTACGAGCAGTACTTC.

The V call is TRBV7-9, the J call TRBJ2-7; 9 bases are a match to TRBD1. V trimming: 1 base; J trimming: 6 bases; junction bases outside the gene matches: 4. The CDR3 runs to 14 residues. Germline assignment: CDR1 SEHNR and CDR2 FQNEAQ (reference sequence). CDR3 region: CASSLGLTGGEQYF. CDR3 in DNA: TGTGCCAGCAGCTTAGGGTTGACAGGGGGCGAGCAGTACTTC.

This clonotype appeared a few times. The chain links TRBV5-1 to TRBJ2-7; perhaps TRBD2 as D (5 bases). Germline lookup yields CDR1 SGHRS and CDR2 YFSETQ. Deletions cut 4 bases from V and 2 bases from J, with 16 bases between. This CDR3 spans 15 amino acids. Written as DNA, the CDR3 is TGCGCCAGCAGCGACCGCGGGCTTAAGCCCTACGAGCAGTACTTC. Protein: CASSDRGLKPYEQYF.

This chain joins TRBV30 and TRBJ1-1, with a possible D match to TRBD1 (5 bases). This CDR3 region has 13 residues. Germline-derived CDR1 and CDR2 are GTSNPN and SVGIG (reference sequence). The V end was cut by 2 bases, the J end by 4 bases, with 11 bases between. CDR3 bases: TGTGCCTGGAGTCCTCAGGGCGGCACTGAAGCTTTCTTT. Its translation is CAWSPQGGTEAFF.